This is a list of T cell receptor beta chains from one sample in a study of regulatory T cells in long-lasting Graves disease. TCRdb reanalysed the multiplex PCR reads using MiXCR and keeps one entry per CDR3 protein. Of about 420,000 distinct CDR3 sequences in the sample, roughly 15% were seen once. The same data also contributed to another study, on T cells in Graves' hyperthyroidism and ophthalmopathy.

This material consisted of peripheral blood mononuclear cells (PBMCs), taken at new diagnosis, from a patient treated with antithyroid drugs. The source is a woman under 30 with Graves disease. The CDR3 runs from the conserved cysteine through the conserved F or W. A D gene is named only where the DNA matches it firmly. Expanded clones are given a class, and other clones once, few, many or no size at all.

V gene: TRBV6-1; J gene: TRBJ1-6; clone size: few; D gene: -; CDR3 DNA: TGTGCCAGCCACGTCTCCTATAATTCACCCCTCCACTTT; CDR3 protein: CASHVSYNSPLHF
V gene: TRBV20-1; J gene: TRBJ2-3; clone size: few; D gene: -; CDR3 DNA: TGCAGTGCGAGACTTCGCACAGATACGCAGTATTTT; CDR3 protein: CSARLRTDTQYF
V gene: TRBV29-1; J gene: TRBJ2-7; clone size: many; D gene: TRBD2; CDR3 DNA: TGCAGCGCTAGCGGGGGCTACGAGCAGTACTTC; CDR3 protein: CSASGGYEQYF
V gene: TRBV6-1; J gene: TRBJ2-7; clone size: few; D gene: TRBD2; CDR3 DNA: TGTGCCAGCAGCAGGACTAGCGAGTACGAGCAGTACTTC; CDR3 protein: CASSRTSEYEQYF
V gene: TRBV7-2; J gene: TRBJ1-6; clone size: once; D gene: -; CDR3 DNA: TGTGCCAGCAGCTTCCGGGACGGCAATAATTCACCCCTCCACTTT; CDR3 protein: CASSFRDGNNSPLHF
V gene: TRBV11-3; J gene: TRBJ2-2; clone size: many; D gene: -; CDR3 DNA: TGTGCCAGCCACCTGAACACCGGGGAGCTGTTTTTT; CDR3 protein: CASHLNTGELFF
V gene: TRBV29-1; J gene: TRBJ2-5; clone size: many; D gene: -; CDR3 DNA: TGCAGCGTTGAATATGGAAAAGGGACCCAGTACTTC; CDR3 protein: CSVEYGKGTQYF
V gene: TRBV18; J gene: TRBJ1-1; clone size: many; D gene: TRBD1; CDR3 DNA: TGTGCCAGCTCACTAGGACAGGTCCAGAACACTGAAGCTTTCTTT; CDR3 protein: CASSLGQVQNTEAFF
V gene: TRBV3-1; J gene: TRBJ1-4; clone size: many; D gene: -; CDR3 DNA: TGTGCCAGCAGCCAAGGGAGGAAGGGGTTTTTTGGAAAACTGTTTTTT; CDR3 protein: CASSQGRKGFFGKLFF
V gene: TRBV2; J gene: TRBJ2-1; clone size: many; D gene: TRBD2; CDR3 DNA: TGTGCCAGCAGTGAGGTGGCTAGCGGTAAAGAGCAGTTCTTC; CDR3 protein: CASSEVASGKEQFF
V gene: TRBV6-1; J gene: TRBJ2-1; clone size: few; D gene: -; CDR3 DNA: TGTGCCAGCAGTGTTGGGGGGAATGAGCAGTTCTTC; CDR3 protein: CASSVGGNEQFF
V gene: TRBV19; J gene: TRBJ1-5; clone size: few; D gene: -; CDR3 DNA: TGTGCCAGTAGTATCGAAAATAGCAATCAGCCCCAGCATTTT; CDR3 protein: CASSIENSNQPQHF
V gene: TRBV29-1; J gene: TRBJ2-1; clone size: many; D gene: -; CDR3 DNA: TGCAGCGTTGAAATCGGGATAGTCGATGAGCAGTTCTTC; CDR3 protein: CSVEIGIVDEQFF
V gene: TRBV24-1; J gene: TRBJ2-5; clone size: few; D gene: TRBD1; CDR3 DNA: TGTGCCACCAGTGATTTTGGACAGGGGAGACAAGAGACCCAGTACTTC; CDR3 protein: CATSDFGQGRQETQYF
V gene: TRBV19; J gene: TRBJ2-5; clone size: few; D gene: TRBD1; CDR3 DNA: TGTGCCAGTAGTATTGGACAGGGGATGAGATGGGAGACCCAGTACTTC; CDR3 protein: CASSIGQGMRWETQYF
V gene: TRBV5-1; J gene: TRBJ2-7; clone size: -; D gene: -; CDR3 DNA: TGCGCCAGCAGCTTGGTAGCGGACTTCTCCTACGAGCAGTACTTC; CDR3 protein: CASSLVADFSYEQYF
V gene: TRBV20-1; J gene: TRBJ2-1; clone size: many; D gene: -; CDR3 DNA: TGCAGTGCTAGGACCCCGTCAAGATACAATGAGCAGTTCTTC; CDR3 protein: CSARTPSRYNEQFF
V gene: TRBV6-4; J gene: TRBJ2-1; clone size: few; D gene: TRBD1; CDR3 DNA: TGTGCCAGCAGTGAGTCGGGACAGGGGTTCGATGAGCAGTTCTTC; CDR3 protein: CASSESGQGFDEQFF
V gene: TRBV30; J gene: TRBJ2-3; clone size: many; D gene: -; CDR3 DNA: TGTGCCTGGAGTGGCTTCCAGGGTGATACGCAGTATTTT; CDR3 protein: CAWSGFQGDTQYF
V gene: TRBV7-2; J gene: TRBJ2-1; clone size: -; D gene: TRBD2; CDR3 DNA: TGTGCCAGCAGCCCAGCGGGAGGGCCGCATGAGCAGTTCTTC; CDR3 protein: CASSPAGGPHEQFF
V gene: TRBV30; J gene: TRBJ2-5; clone size: many; D gene: -; CDR3 DNA: TGTGCCTGGAGTTTGGGGGTGAGGGGAGAGACCCAGTACTTC; CDR3 protein: CAWSLGVRGETQYF
V gene: TRBV19; J gene: TRBJ2-1; clone size: -; D gene: TRBD2; CDR3 DNA: TGTGCCAGTAGGGAGCGGGAGTCCTACAATGAGCAGTTCTTC; CDR3 protein: CASRERESYNEQFF
V gene: TRBV28; J gene: TRBJ1-1; clone size: many; D gene: -; CDR3 DNA: TGTGCCAGCAGAAAATCCGACGGGCGAGAGGCTGAAGCTTTCTTT; CDR3 protein: CASRKSDGREAEAFF
V gene: TRBV2; J gene: TRBJ1-4; clone size: -; D gene: TRBD1; CDR3 DNA: TGTGCCAGCAGCCAGCTCGGGACAGGGGGCGAAAAACTGTTTTTT; CDR3 protein: CASSQLGTGGEKLFF
V gene: TRBV13; J gene: TRBJ2-1; clone size: few; D gene: -; CDR3 DNA: TGTGCCACCTTTAAGACAGGCCTCCTCAATGAGCAGTTCTTC; CDR3 protein: CATFKTGLLNEQFF
V gene: TRBV7-9; J gene: TRBJ2-7; clone size: -; D gene: TRBD1; CDR3 DNA: TGTGCCAGTAGTGGACAGGGTAGGACGGGGGAGCAGTACTTC; CDR3 protein: CASSGQGRTGEQYF
V gene: TRBV30; J gene: TRBJ2-2; clone size: -; D gene: TRBD2; CDR3 DNA: TGTGCCTGGAGTACGCGGGGGTTAATTGGCGGGGAGCTGTTTTTT; CDR3 protein: CAWSTRGLIGGELFF
V gene: TRBV5-1; J gene: TRBJ1-1; clone size: few; D gene: -; CDR3 DNA: TGCACCAGCAGCTCGACCCTGGGTTACACTGAAGCTTTCTTT; CDR3 protein: CTSSSTLGYTEAFF
V gene: TRBV3-1; J gene: TRBJ2-2; clone size: many; D gene: -; CDR3 DNA: TGTGCCAGCACACTAGCGAACACCGGGGAGCTGTTTTTT; CDR3 protein: CASTLANTGELFF
V gene: TRBV28; J gene: TRBJ2-7; clone size: many; D gene: -; CDR3 DNA: TGTGCCAGCAGTTTCCCGTTCGGCAGCTCCTACGAGCAGTACTTC; CDR3 protein: CASSFPFGSSYEQYF
V gene: TRBV15; J gene: TRBJ1-5; clone size: few; D gene: TRBD1; CDR3 DNA: TGTGCCACCAGCAGAGACGGGGACAGGGATCAGCCCCAGCATTTT; CDR3 protein: CATSRDGDRDQPQHF
V gene: TRBV27; J gene: TRBJ2-7; clone size: few; D gene: -; CDR3 DNA: TGTGCCAGCAGTTTTGGGGGCTCGCAGTACTTC; CDR3 protein: CASSFGGSQYF
V gene: TRBV20-1; J gene: TRBJ2-3; clone size: many; D gene: -; CDR3 DNA: TGCAGTGCTAGCGGTCCCAGCACAGATACGCAGTATTTT; CDR3 protein: CSASGPSTDTQYF
V gene: TRBV7-6; J gene: TRBJ2-1; clone size: many; D gene: -; CDR3 DNA: TGTGCCAGCAGCTTAACGGATGTTGGCAATGAGCAGTTCTTC; CDR3 protein: CASSLTDVGNEQFF
V gene: TRBV28; J gene: TRBJ2-7; clone size: many; D gene: -; CDR3 DNA: TGTGCCAGCAGCTTAATCGGCTCCTACGAGCAGTACTTC; CDR3 protein: CASSLIGSYEQYF
V gene: TRBV28; J gene: TRBJ2-3; clone size: many; D gene: -; CDR3 DNA: TGTGCCAGCAGAACGGACAGCACAGATACGCAGTATTTT; CDR3 protein: CASRTDSTDTQYF
V gene: TRBV29-1; J gene: TRBJ1-1; clone size: -; D gene: -; CDR3 DNA: TGCAGCGTCAGACAGGTTGTGGGCACTGAAGCTTTCTTT; CDR3 protein: CSVRQVVGTEAFF
V gene: TRBV28; J gene: TRBJ2-3; clone size: many; D gene: TRBD2; CDR3 DNA: TGTGCCAGCAGTCGGACTAGCGGGAAAGATACGCAGTATTTT; CDR3 protein: CASSRTSGKDTQYF
V gene: TRBV12-5; J gene: TRBJ2-3; clone size: many; D gene: TRBD2; CDR3 DNA: TGTGCTAGTGGTTTCAGTAGCGGGAGGAGCACAGATACGCAGTATTTT; CDR3 protein: CASGFSSGRSTDTQYF
V gene: TRBV7-6; J gene: TRBJ2-1; clone size: -; D gene: -; CDR3 DNA: TGTGCCAGCAGCGCACAGGGTAGCTCCTACAATGAGCAGTTCTTC; CDR3 protein: CASSAQGSSYNEQFF
V gene: TRBV10-3; J gene: TRBJ1-2; clone size: -; D gene: -; CDR3 DNA: TGTGCCATCAGTGGGGTTCAAGCGGGCGGCTACACCTTC; CDR3 protein: CAISGVQAGGYTF
V gene: TRBV30; J gene: TRBJ2-6; clone size: -; D gene: -; CDR3 DNA: TGTGCCTGGAAGTATTGGGGGCTCTCTGACGGGGCCAACGTCCTGACTTTC; CDR3 protein: CAWKYWGLSDGANVLTF
V gene: TRBV11-2; J gene: TRBJ2-3; clone size: few; D gene: -; CDR3 DNA: TGTGCCAGCAGCTCCCCAGGTGGGGAGGGCACAGATACGCAGTATTTT; CDR3 protein: CASSSPGGEGTDTQYF
V gene: TRBV2; J gene: TRBJ2-7; clone size: many; D gene: -; CDR3 DNA: TGTGCCAGCACCCGAGCAGGGTCCCCTTCCTACGAGCAGTACTTC; CDR3 protein: CASTRAGSPSYEQYF
V gene: TRBV7-3; J gene: TRBJ1-2; clone size: few; D gene: -; CDR3 DNA: TGTGCCAGCACCCCGGGGGGAGGTACGCATGGCTACACCTTC; CDR3 protein: CASTPGGGTHGYTF
V gene: TRBV7-2; J gene: TRBJ2-1; clone size: many; D gene: TRBD1; CDR3 DNA: TGTGCCAGCAGCGGCAACAGGGGGGATGAGCAGTTCTTC; CDR3 protein: CASSGNRGDEQFF
V gene: TRBV11-2; J gene: TRBJ2-5; clone size: -; D gene: TRBD2; CDR3 DNA: TGTGCCAGCACCTTAGGGGAGTGGGGGGGTGAGTCCAAAGAGACCCAGTACTTC; CDR3 protein: CASTLGEWGGESKETQYF
V gene: TRBV9; J gene: TRBJ2-1; clone size: many; D gene: -; CDR3 DNA: TGTGCCAGCAGCGGGGGACTCAATGAGGTCAATGAGCAGTTCTTC; CDR3 protein: CASSGGLNEVNEQFF
V gene: TRBV11-1; J gene: TRBJ2-7; clone size: -; D gene: TRBD2; CDR3 DNA: TGTGCCAGCAGCTCACTAGCGGGAGCTTTCTACGAGCAGTACTTC; CDR3 protein: CASSSLAGAFYEQYF
V gene: TRBV12-3/TRBV12-4; J gene: TRBJ1-5; clone size: -; D gene: -; CDR3 DNA: TGTGCCAGCAGTCTGACAGTAACAGCCCAGCATTTT; CDR3 protein: CASSLTVTAQHF
V gene: TRBV5-1; J gene: TRBJ2-1; clone size: -; D gene: TRBD2; CDR3 DNA: TGCGCCAGCAGCTTTGGTCTAGCGGGAGAGCAGTTCTTC; CDR3 protein: CASSFGLAGEQFF
V gene: TRBV11-2; J gene: TRBJ2-1; clone size: many; D gene: -; CDR3 DNA: TGTGCCAGCAGCTGGGATACGGGGTTGCAGTTCTTC; CDR3 protein: CASSWDTGLQFF
V gene: TRBV27; J gene: TRBJ2-3; clone size: many; D gene: TRBD2; CDR3 DNA: TGTGCCAGCAGTTTCCAACTAGCGGGGGGCACAGATACGCAGTATTTT; CDR3 protein: CASSFQLAGGTDTQYF
V gene: TRBV18; J gene: TRBJ2-7; clone size: -; D gene: -; CDR3 DNA: TGTGCCAGCTCACCAATCAGTCGTCTAGGCTACGAGCAGTACTTC; CDR3 protein: CASSPISRLGYEQYF
V gene: TRBV6-2/TRBV6-3; J gene: TRBJ2-1; clone size: many; D gene: TRBD2; CDR3 DNA: TGTGCCAGCAGTAACCTAGCGGGAGCTAGGAATGAGCAGTTCTTC; CDR3 protein: CASSNLAGARNEQFF
V gene: TRBV12-3/TRBV12-4; J gene: TRBJ2-5; clone size: many; D gene: TRBD2; CDR3 DNA: TGTGCCAGCAGTAAACTAGCGGCACAAGAGACCCAGTACTTC; CDR3 protein: CASSKLAAQETQYF
V gene: TRBV9; J gene: TRBJ2-1; clone size: many; D gene: TRBD2; CDR3 DNA: TGTGCCAGCAGCGTAGGAACTAGCGGGAACAATGAGCAGTTCTTC; CDR3 protein: CASSVGTSGNNEQFF
V gene: TRBV29-1; J gene: TRBJ2-7; clone size: -; D gene: TRBD2; CDR3 DNA: TGCAGCGTTTTTGATCCTAGCGGGAGGAGCATTTACGAGCAGTACTTC; CDR3 protein: CSVFDPSGRSIYEQYF
V gene: TRBV11-2; J gene: TRBJ2-1; clone size: many; D gene: TRBD1; CDR3 DNA: TGTGCCAGCAGCTCCACCGGGGACAGCTCCTACAATGAGCAGTTCTTC; CDR3 protein: CASSSTGDSSYNEQFF
V gene: TRBV20-1; J gene: TRBJ2-7; clone size: many; D gene: TRBD2; CDR3 DNA: TGCAGTGCTATGGCGGGAGGGTCCTACGAGCAGTACTTC; CDR3 protein: CSAMAGGSYEQYF